A single sample gave rise to the 5 T cell receptor beta chains below, sequenced in a study of Tregs in tolerant kidney transplant recipients. The nonmyeloablative bone marrow transplants came from related graft donors, with transient mixed chimerism. Sequencing was performed with immunoSEQ multiplex PCR; in TCRdb, only in-frame clones are kept and a portion is missing. The data contain more than 20,000 clones, over 70% of them singletons. This material consisted of CD8+ T cells from blood (PBMCs), taken 6 months after the transplant. The receptors here all came from a human patient who received a combined kidney and bone marrow transplant. T cells may partly derive from the graft donor.

V gene TRBV7-3 combines with J gene TRBJ2-3; 9 nucleotides agree with TRBD2. Per germline, CDR1 SGHTA and CDR2 FQGTGA. The CDR3 covers 15 residues. V was pared by 1 base and J by 1 base, with 0 bases of the junction left unmatched. The CDR3 DNA reads as TGTGCCAGCAGCTTAATAGCGGGAGGCACAGATACGCAGTATTTT. It yields the protein CASSLIAGGTDTQYF.

The rearrangement joins TRBV27 to TRBJ2-1; 9 nucleotides match TRBD2. This CDR3 has 15 residues. CDR1 and CDR2 (germline): MNHEY, SMNVEV (reference sequence). V shed 3 bases and J 2 bases; nucleotides not matched to a gene: 2. Here the CDR3 DNA reads TGTGCCAGCAGTTTGACTAGCGGACCCTACAATGAGCAGTTCTTC. This gives the protein CASSLTSGPYNEQFF.

This clone came up a few times. The rearrangement joins TRBV4-3 to TRBJ1-2, with D unclear. V lost 4 bases and J 0 bases, leaving 21 bases between the germline ends. Germline CDR1 reads LGHNA; CDR2 reads YSLEER. The CDR3 runs to 18 residues. The CDR3 bases are TGCGCCAGCAGCCCCCTCGAATTGACTACAGAGCCTAACTATGGCTACACCTTC. Translation: CASSPLELTTEPNYGYTF.

V and J are TRBV5-5 and TRBJ2-3, with 7 bases lining up with TRBD2. Germline V gene sequence: CDR1 SGHKS, CDR2 YYEKEE (reference sequence). V lost 0 bases, J lost 0 bases, and 10 bases stayed unmatched. The CDR3 spans 18 residues. The CDR3 spells CASSLDYRAGASTDTQYF. The CDR3 DNA reads as TGTGCCAGCAGCTTGGATTATCGGGCGGGAGCGAGCACAGATACGCAGTATTTT.

This chain joins TRBV28 and TRBJ2-5; D gene ambiguous. From germline, CDR1 is MDHEN and CDR2 SYDVKM. The CDR3 length is 13 residues. Trimming cost V 5 bases and J 11 bases, with 18 bases left between them. CDR3 sequence: CASSRLAGPEQYF. CDR3 DNA sequence: TGTGCCAGCAGTCGACTCGCCGGCCCAGAGCAGTACTTC.